This T cell receptor (beta chain) was recovered during a study of low-dose radiotherapy and immunotherapy resistance in tumors. Time point given: after trial treatment. Treatment of the sample: LDRT plus nivolumab, ipilimumab, low-dose cyclophosphamide and aspirin (RACIN trial). With TRAV- and TRBV-specific primers, first-strand cDNA was made, covering the alpha and beta chains. TCRs were put through approximately 20 PCR cycles of amplification with Phusion. A constant-region primer and the V-primer adapter served as the primer pair. Via MiXCR, TCRdb re-called the reads, giving one row per CDR3 protein. The sample holds about 39,000 distinct CDR3 sequences, 20% to 25% seen once. This clonotype was observed many times. The CDR3 is 15 amino acids. Germline V gives CDR1 MDHEN, CDR2 SYDVKM. V was pared by 0 bases and J by 6 bases, with 8 bases of the junction left unmatched.

The receptor was derived from a female donor with ovarian cancer. The chain carries TRBV28 and TRBJ2-7, with TRBD2 identical over 7 bases. Sequencing used PBMCs, obtained after low-dose radiotherapy plus immunotherapy. This CDR3 reads CASSLWAGVRLEQYF. CDR3 bases: TGTGCCAGCAGTTTATGGGCGGGAGTCCGCCTCGAGCAGTACTTC.